Reported below is one T cell receptor beta chain. This sample was included in a study of T cells in localized non-small cell lung cancer. TCRdb keeps only in-frame clones here, not all; method: immunoSEQ multiplex PCR. The sample lists 130,000 or so clones; about 89% were seen once. This receptor was taken from a female donor older than 55 with stage I lung adenocarcinoma. The sequences come from peripheral blood, collected before any cancer treatment.

CDR3 amino acids: CSTRTGSYEQYF. The DNA for the CDR3 is TGCAGCACACGGACAGGCTCCTACGAGCAGTACTTC. The chain is built from TRBV29-1 and TRBJ2-7, with 7 bases identical to TRBD1. The CDR3 runs to 12 residues. V lost 8 bases, J lost 0 bases, and 4 bases stayed unmatched. Germline V gene data show CDR1 as SQVTM and CDR2 as ANQGSEA.